Each of the 5 T cell receptor beta chains below was sequenced from the same sample in a study of blood T cell repertoires in COVID-19. The repertoire was sequenced with immunoSEQ multiplex PCR; TCRdb's copy has only in-frame clones and lacks some. The sample contains just over 15,000 clones, 80% to 85% of which appear only once. The sequencing input was peripheral blood. These receptors all come from a man aged 80 or over with active or convalescent COVID-19.

V and J are TRBV7-2 and TRBJ1-5, with 8 bases fitting TRBD1. With 5 bases clipped from V and 7 bases from J, the junction kept 4 bases outside the gene matches. Germline V CDR1 and CDR2: SGHTA, FQGNSA. This CDR3 is 13 amino acids long. CDR3 amino acids: CASSPDRGQPQHF. DNA of the CDR3: TGTGCCAGCAGCCCAGACAGGGGACAGCCCCAGCATTTT.

The chain recombines TRBV11-1 with TRBJ1-2, with TRBD1 matching over 9 bases. The CDR3 is 15 residues long. V shed 0 bases, J shed 7 bases, and the junction held 6 bases outside the gene matches. Germline V gene data show CDR1 as SGHAT and CDR2 as FQDESV (reference sequence). The CDR3 bases are TGTGCCAGCAGCTTAGCGCTGACAGGGGGAACTGGCTACACCTTC. Its translation is CASSLALTGGTGYTF.

This chain joins TRBV6-5 and TRBJ1-5, with D possibly being TRBD1 (6 bases). The CDR3 loop spans 15 amino acids. V lost 0 bases, J lost 6 bases, and 12 bases lay in between. Germline assignment: CDR1 MNHEY and CDR2 SVGAGI. CDR3 sequence (DNA): TGTGCCAGCAGTTACTCTCCAGGGGAAGTTCAGCCCCAGCATTTT. This gives the protein CASSYSPGEVQPQHF.

J is TRBJ1-1 and V is TRBV4-3; possible D gene TRBD1, 6 bases. The CDR3 is 15 amino acids. Deletions cut 1 base from V and 7 bases from J, with 16 bases between. Germline V lookup: CDR1 LGHNA, CDR2 YSLEER. CDR3 amino acids: CASSQGTGSKDEAFF. The CDR3 region has the DNA TGCGCCAGCAGCCAAGGTACAGGGAGTAAGGATGAAGCTTTCTTT.

This clone was detected only once. V is TRBV28 and J is TRBJ1-5, with a tentative D call TRBD1 (6 bases). There are 16 residues in the CDR3. CDR1 is MDHEN and CDR2 is SYDVKM in the germline V gene. Trimming took 6 bases from V and 0 from J, leaving 15 bases between them. The CDR3 DNA reads as TGTGCCAGCAGCCGCATGACAGGCGTTAGCAATCAGCCCCAGCATTTT. It encodes CASSRMTGVSNQPQHF.